This T cell receptor (beta chain) is drawn from a study of blood T cell repertoires in COVID-19. Study summary: Sites in the United States, Italy and Spain provided acute and convalescent COVID-19 samples. T cells, B-cell-depleted T cells, or PBMCs supplied cDNA or gDNA.

Across about two dozen US areas, participants ranged in age from about 18 to 90 years. V was trimmed by 6 bases and J by 1 base, leaving 10 bases between them. The CDR3 covers 14 residues. Germline CDR1 and CDR2: MDHEN and SYDVKM. Using immunoSEQ multiplex PCR, the repertoire was profiled, and TCRdb retains in-frame clones only, with some absent. The data contain 100,000 to 150,000 clones, approximately 86% of them singletons. This TCR came from a woman aged 45-65 years who had recovered from COVID-19. The gene calls are TRBV28 and TRBJ1-5, with D unclear. The sample comprised PBMCs or T cells enriched from blood (not recorded which). The CDR3: CASSFPGSNQPQHF. In DNA form, the CDR3 reads TGTGCCAGCAGCTTCCCGGGAAGCAATCAGCCCCAGCATTTT. Supplemented by reference TRBV28 and TRBJ1-5, the full variable domain reads DVKVTQSSRYLVKRTGEKVFLECVQDMDHENMFWYRQDPGLGLRLIYFSYDVKMKEKGDIPEGYSVSREKKERFSLILESASTNQTSMYLCASSFPGSNQPQHFGDGTRLSIL.